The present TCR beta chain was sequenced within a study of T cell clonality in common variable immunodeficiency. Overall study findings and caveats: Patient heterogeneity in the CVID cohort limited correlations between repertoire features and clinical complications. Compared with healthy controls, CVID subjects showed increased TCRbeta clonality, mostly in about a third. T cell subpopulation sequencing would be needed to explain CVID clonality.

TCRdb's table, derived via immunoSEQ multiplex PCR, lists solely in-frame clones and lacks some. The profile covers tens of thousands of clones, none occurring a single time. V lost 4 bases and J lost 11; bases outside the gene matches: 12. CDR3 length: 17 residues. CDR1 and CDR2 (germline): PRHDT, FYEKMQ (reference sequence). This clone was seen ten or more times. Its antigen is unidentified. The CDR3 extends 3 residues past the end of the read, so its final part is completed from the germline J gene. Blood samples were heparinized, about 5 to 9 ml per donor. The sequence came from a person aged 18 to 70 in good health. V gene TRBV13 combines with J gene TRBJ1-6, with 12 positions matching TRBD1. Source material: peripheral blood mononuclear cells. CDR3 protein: CASSSSLGQGASAPLHF. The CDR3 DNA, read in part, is TGTGCCAGCAGCTCGAGCCTGGGACAGGGGGCCTCCGCACCC.